The 12 T cell receptor beta chains below all came from one sample that was sequenced in a study of cytomegalovirus exposure and HLA in healthy donors. 13 Jbeta primers and 60 Vbeta primers were used for the PCR. Here immunoSEQ multiplex PCR was the method, and the copy in TCRdb shows in-frame clones only, minus some. Found here are over 30,000 clones, 80% of them singletons; the top ten hold 6%. The specimen sequenced was PBMCs. The receptor set was obtained from a male donor in good health and CMV-seronegative.

The chain employs TRBV30 and TRBJ1-5; 8 bases are shared with TRBD1. Germline V gene data show CDR1 as GTSNPN and CDR2 as SVGIG (reference sequence). The CDR3 consists of 13 residues. V shed 1 base, J shed 5 bases, and the junction held 1 base outside the gene matches. CDR3 coding DNA: TGTGCCTGGAGTGCAGGGGGCTATCAGCCCCAGCATTTT. The encoded protein is CAWSAGGYQPQHF.

J is TRBJ2-4 and V is TRBV30; TRBD1 aligns across 10 bases. CDR3 length equals 14 residues. The germline V gene encodes CDR1 GTSNPN and CDR2 SVGIG (reference sequence). The V and J ends lost 3 bases and 5 bases, in that order; junction bases with no gene match: 4. CDR3 in amino acids: CAWSRGQGENIQYF. CDR3 nucleotide sequence: TGTGCCTGGAGCAGAGGACAGGGGGAAAACATTCAGTACTTC. Full variable domain (outside the CDR3, taken from reference TRBV30 and TRBJ2-4): SQTIHQWPATLVQPVGSPLSLECTVEGTSNPNLYWYRQAAGRGLQLLFYSVGIGQISSEVPQNLSASRPQDRQFILSSKKLLLSDSGFYLCAWSRGQGENIQYFGAGTRLSVL.

There are a few counts of this clone. The chain couples TRBV7-9 to TRBJ2-5, with 7 bases lining up with TRBD2. After removal of 7 bases from V and 5 bases from J, the junction contained 10 bases not matched to a gene. Germline CDR1 SEHNR, CDR2 FQNEAQ (reference sequence). This CDR3 region has 14 residues. The CDR3 here is CASTLDLGGETQYF. The CDR3, as DNA: TGTGCCAGCACCCTTGATCTGGGAGGGGAGACCCAGTACTTC.

The CDR3 DNA sequence: TGCGCCAGCAGCCCGACCGGGACTAGCGGGACCTACGAGCAGTACTTC. It specifies CASSPTGTSGTYEQYF. The gene calls are TRBV4-3 and TRBJ2-7, with TRBD2 identical over 13 bases. This CDR3 spans 16 amino acids. V was pared by 4 bases and J by 2 bases, with 5 bases of the junction left unmatched. The germline V gene encodes CDR1 LGHNA and CDR2 YSLEER.

This clone was observed a few times. This chain's CDR3 is CASSPAGGAYEQYF. Written as DNA, the CDR3 is TGTGCCAGCAGCCCAGCGGGGGGTGCGTACGAGCAGTACTTC. The chain uses TRBV7-8 and TRBJ2-7; 9 positions match TRBD2. Germline CDR1 and CDR2: SGHVS and FQNEAQ. V gave up 5 bases and J gave up 4 bases; unmatched junction bases: 6. The CDR3 is 14 residues long.

The chain uses TRBV4-2 and TRBJ2-3; D uncertain. V dropped 4 bases and J dropped 6 bases, with 23 bases sitting between them. This CDR3 is built from 17 residues. CDR1 LGHNA and CDR2 YNFKEQ come from the germline V gene. CDR3 region: CASSLQPKPLSVDTQYF. CDR3 DNA sequence: TGTGCCAGCAGCCTACAGCCCAAACCCCTAAGTGTGGATACGCAGTATTTT.

This clone was observed a few times. CDR3: CSVESGTTGYEQYF. The DNA for the CDR3 is TGCAGCGTTGAAAGTGGCACGACAGGGTACGAGCAGTACTTC. The rearrangement joins TRBV29-1 to TRBJ2-7, with TRBD1 identical over 7 bases. Germline V CDR1 and CDR2: SQVTM, ANQGSEA. The CDR3 runs to 14 residues. V shed 2 bases, J shed 4 bases, and the junction held 8 bases outside the gene matches.

The chain's CDR3 is CASSDRALPQGLSYGYTF. CDR3 DNA sequence: TGTGCCAGCAGTGACCGGGCCTTACCCCAGGGTCTTAGCTATGGCTACACCTTC. The chain recombines TRBV6-4 with TRBJ1-2; TRBD1 is a possible D gene (5 bases). In germline, CDR1 is MRHNA, CDR2 SNTAGT. V lost 2 bases and J 4 bases, leaving 23 bases between the germline ends. This CDR3 has 18 residues.

The chain has TRBV19 and TRBJ1-5; maybe TRBD1 (5 bases). V was clipped by 6 bases and J by 4 bases, with 13 bases between them. Germline V gene data show CDR1 as LNHDA and CDR2 as SQIVND (reference sequence). This CDR3 has 14 residues. CDR3 amino acids: CASSYLRQNQPQHF. The CDR3 nucleotides are TGTGCCAGTAGCTACCTCCGACAGAATCAGCCCCAGCATTTT.

This sequence joins TRBV28 and TRBJ1-2; D is possibly TRBD1 (6 bases). The germline V gene has CDR1 MDHEN and CDR2 SYDVKM. The CDR3 loop spans 15 amino acids. Trimming took 6 bases from V and 4 from J, leaving 18 bases between them. The CDR3 nucleotides read TGTGCCAGCAGCCTTACACAGGGAGTTCGCTATGGCTACACCTTC. It translates to CASSLTQGVRYGYTF.

The rearrangement links TRBV5-1 to TRBJ1-1; the match to TRBD1 covers 7 bases. Unmatched junction bases numbered 6, after V lost 6 bases and J lost 4 bases. CDR1 is SGHRS, CDR2 YFSETQ, per germline. The CDR3 covers 13 residues. The DNA of the CDR3 is TGCGCCAGCATGACAGGGTTAGGCACTGAAGCTTTCTTT. It codes for CASMTGLGTEAFF.

J is TRBJ1-2 and V is TRBV7-2, with 7 bases aligning to TRBD1. The CDR3 has 14 amino acids. Germline V gene data show CDR1 as SGHTA and CDR2 as FQGNSA. Trimming removed 6 bases from V and 2 bases from J; junction bases left unmatched: 6. The CDR3 sequence: CASRDRRSNYGYTF. CDR3 nucleotide sequence: TGTGCCAGCAGGGACAGGCGCTCGAACTATGGCTACACCTTC.